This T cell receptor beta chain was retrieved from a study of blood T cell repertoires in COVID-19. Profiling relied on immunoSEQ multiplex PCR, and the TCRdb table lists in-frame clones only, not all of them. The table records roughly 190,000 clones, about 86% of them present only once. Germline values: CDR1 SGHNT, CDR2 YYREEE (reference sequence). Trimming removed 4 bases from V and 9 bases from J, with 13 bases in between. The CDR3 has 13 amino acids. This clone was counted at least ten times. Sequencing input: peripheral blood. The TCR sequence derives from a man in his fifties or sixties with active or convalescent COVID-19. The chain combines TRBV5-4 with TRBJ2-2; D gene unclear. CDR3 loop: CASSTATSRELFF. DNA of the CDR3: TGTGCCAGCAGCACAGCCACGAGTCGGGAGCTGTTTTTT.